This T cell receptor beta chain was sequenced during a study of cytomegalovirus exposure and HLA in healthy donors. This clone was observed a handful of times. The antigen is undetermined. Study-level results: Information on immune exposure was restricted to one variable (CMV serostatus). At a 0.05 false discovery rate, a later analysis found some 18,000 TCR beta sequences to be associated with HLA alleles. Per a prior analysis, the majority of TCR beta V segments were productive roughly 87% or roughly 30% of the time. Within the data, a cluster of highly shared sequence variants was likely a sequencing artifact.

PCR was performed using 60 Vbeta and 13 Jbeta primers. The data were produced by immunoSEQ multiplex PCR, yet TCRdb's version contains in-frame clones alone and is incomplete. The table lists roughly 120,000 clones, less than 80% of them singletons. Germline loops: CDR1 LGHNA, CDR2 YSLEER. The length of the CDR3 is 15 residues. The V gene lost 2 bases and the J gene lost 5 bases, with 15 bases spanning the gap. This receptor was obtained from a woman in her thirties or forties in good health and CMV-seropositive. The sequenced sample was PBMCs. V and J are TRBV4-3 and TRBJ1-1, with D possibly being TRBD1 (6 bases). CDR3 nucleotides: TGCGCCAGCAGCCAATATGGGGGCGGAGTTACTGAAGCTTTCTTT. Residues: CASSQYGGGVTEAFF.